Each of the 29 T cell receptor beta chains below was sequenced from the same sample in a study of CD8+CD57+ T cells in acquired aplastic anemia. Genomic DNA served as template for TCR beta VDJ and CDR3 profiling. TCRdb re-called the reads through MiXCR, storing one row per CDR3 protein. The data hold about 270,000 distinct CDR3 sequences, with 45% to 70% observed a single time. The sequenced sample was sorted CD4+, CD8+, or CD8+CD57+ T cells (not recorded which) from PBMCs. These receptors all stem from a human donor with severe aplastic anemia or a healthy control (not recorded which).

V usage is TRBV19 and J usage is TRBJ2-3; perhaps D is TRBD1 or TRBD2 (6 bases each). V dropped 3 bases and J dropped 2 bases, with 12 bases sitting between them. This CDR3 is built from 15 residues. Germline values: CDR1 LNHDA, CDR2 SQIVND (reference sequence). The CDR3 spells CASSIAGHPTDTQYF. DNA of the CDR3: TGTGCCAGTAGTATCGCGGGACACCCCACAGATACGCAGTATTTT.

This clonotype occurred many times. CDR3 sequence (DNA): TGTGCCAGCAGCTTGGAGGTGGGGGTAACAGAGACCCAGTACTTC. It specifies CASSLEVGVTETQYF. The chain has TRBV5-4 and TRBJ2-5; D possibly matches TRBD1 or TRBD2 (5 bases each). The CDR3 covers 15 residues. The V gene lost 0 bases and the J gene lost 4 bases, with 13 bases spanning the gap. Looked up from germline, CDR1 is SGHNT and CDR2 is YYREEE (reference sequence).

V usage is TRBV5-8 and J usage is TRBJ2-1; 7 bases map to TRBD1. The junction had 11 bases not matched to a gene; V was cut back by 4 bases and J by 4 bases. The CDR3 totals 16 residues. CDR1 and CDR2 from the germline V gene are SGHTS and YDEGEE. The CDR3 spells CASSNRQGGTYNEQFF. CDR3 DNA: TGTGCCAGCAGCAACCGACAGGGCGGAACGTACAATGAGCAGTTCTTC.

J is TRBJ2-1 and V is TRBV19; the D is unclear. Germline V gene sequence: CDR1 LNHDA, CDR2 SQIVND (reference sequence). Trimming took 5 bases from V and 10 from J, leaving 21 bases between them. The CDR3 is 15 amino acids. For the CDR3, the DNA is TGTGCCAGTAGTCCCTCGCCCCGGGCCTCATGGGAGCAGTTCTTC. It specifies CASSPSPRASWEQFF. Drawing the rest from reference TRBV19 and TRBJ2-1, the complete variable domain is DGGITQSPKYLFRKEGQNVTLSCEQNLNHDAMYWYRQDPGQGLRLIYYSQIVNDFQKGDIAEGYSVSREKKESFPLTVTSAQKNPTAFYLCASSPSPRASWEQFFGPGTRLTVL.

This clonotype was observed many times. This rearrangement joins TRBV18 to TRBJ1-3; D gene uncertain. Trimming left V 2 bases short and J 2 bases short, with 1 base between. The CDR3 sequence is 12 residues long. The germline V gene has CDR1 KGHSH and CDR2 LQKENI. CDR3 amino acids: CASSPAGNTIYF. CDR3 nucleotides: TGTGCCAGCTCACCAGCTGGAAACACCATATATTTT.

This clonotype is a singleton in its sample. The chain combines TRBV7-2 with TRBJ2-2; weak D call: TRBD1 (5 bases). The V gene lost 1 base and the J gene lost 7 bases, with 13 bases spanning the gap. The CDR3 covers 15 residues. Germline V gene data show CDR1 as SGHTA and CDR2 as FQGNSA. The CDR3 loop is CASSLVHKGHGELFF. As DNA, the CDR3 is TGTGCCAGCAGCTTAGTGCACAAGGGGCACGGGGAGCTGTTTTTT. The entire variable domain, with the rest obtained from reference TRBV7-2 and TRBJ2-2, is as follows: GAGVSQSPSNKVTEKGKDVELRCDPISGHTALYWYRQSLGQGLEFLIYFQGNSAPDKSGLPSDRFSAERTGGSVSTLTIQRTQQEDSAVYLCASSLVHKGHGELFFGEGSRLTVL.

This clonotype was picked up many times. The V call is TRBV6-1, the J call TRBJ2-7; D remains unclear. V lost 2 bases to trimming and J lost 2 bases, with 13 bases between them. CDR1 and CDR2 (germline): MNHNS, SASEGT. This CDR3 comprises 15 residues. The CDR3, as DNA: TGTGCCAGCAGTGAATCGTCGGGCAGACCCTACGAGCAGTACTTC. This gives the protein CASSESSGRPYEQYF.

In its sample, this clonotype was seen a few times. The rearrangement links TRBV3-1 to TRBJ1-4; a possible D gene is TRBD1 (6 bases). Germline CDR1 and CDR2: LGHDT and YNNKEL (reference sequence). Trimming cost V 2 bases and J 8 bases, with 12 bases left between them. The CDR3 is 14 residues long. CDR3 sequence: CASSQSPDREKLFF. CDR3 nucleotide sequence: TGTGCCAGCAGCCAATCCCCGGACAGAGAAAAACTGTTTTTT.

The genes are TRBV7-2 and TRBJ2-2, with D perhaps TRBD2 (6 bases). V was trimmed by 5 bases and J by 5 bases, leaving 15 bases between them. The CDR3 has 15 amino acids. Germline loops: CDR1 SGHTA, CDR2 FQGNSA. Here the CDR3 DNA reads TGTGCCAGCAGCCCCCTCAGCGGGCAAACCGGGGAGCTGTTTTTT. Translation: CASSPLSGQTGELFF.

This clonotype has just a few counts. The V call is TRBV27, the J call TRBJ2-2; D might be TRBD1 (6 bases). The germline CDR1 and CDR2 sequences are MNHEY and SMNVEV (reference sequence). With 7 bases removed from V and 4 bases from J, the gap between germline ends came to 16 bases. The CDR3 has 15 amino acids. The CDR3, as DNA: TGTGCCAGCACCCCCCCGGACAGTATCACCGGGGAGCTGTTTTTT. Translated: CASTPPDSITGELFF.

Here the CDR3 DNA reads TGCAGTGCTCTCCGCAGGCGGGGCAGCTCCTACGAGCAGTACTTC. Its translation: CSALRRRGSSYEQYF. The chain carries TRBV20-1 and TRBJ2-7; tentatively, D is TRBD2 (6 bases). V was trimmed by 5 bases and J by 0 bases, leaving 17 bases between them. The CDR3 contains 15 residues. Per the germline V gene, CDR1 is DFQATT and CDR2 is SNEGSKA (reference sequence).

The chain employs TRBV6-2 or TRBV6-3 and TRBJ2-4; D tentatively fits TRBD1 or TRBD2 (7 bases each). The CDR3 contains 13 residues. Trimming pared 6 bases from V and 8 bases from J, leaving 14 bases between. Germline V lookup: CDR1 MNHEY, CDR2 SVGEGT. CDR3 DNA: TGTGCCAGCAGACCAGGGGGGGTGCACATTCAGTACTTC. Its protein is CASRPGGVHIQYF.

This clonotype has a single count. This chain joins TRBV9 and TRBJ2-2; D is unresolved. The CDR3 runs to 19 residues. V was clipped by 0 bases and J by 2 bases, with 20 bases between them. CDR1 is SGDLS, CDR2 YYNGEE, per germline. CDR3 residues: CASSVANARSSGNTGELFF. The CDR3 bases are TGTGCCAGCAGCGTAGCAAACGCCCGGAGCTCTGGAAACACCGGGGAGCTGTTTTTT. Full variable domain (missing parts from reference TRBV9 and TRBJ2-2): DSGVTQTPKHLITATGQRVTLRCSPRSGDLSVYWYQQSLDQGLQFLIQYYNGEERAKGNILERFSAQQFPDLHSELNLSSLELGDSALYFCASSVANARSSGNTGELFFGEGSRLTVL.

This clonotype appeared many times. The V and J genes are TRBV10-3 and TRBJ2-6; the match to TRBD1 covers 7 bases. Germline V gene lookup returns CDR1 ENHRY and CDR2 SYGVKD. J was trimmed by 1 base and V by 3 bases; bases with no gene match: 6. The CDR3 sequence is 17 residues long. CDR3: CAISDFSTGSGANVLTF. The CDR3 DNA is TGTGCCATCAGTGATTTCTCGACAGGGTCTGGGGCCAACGTCCTGACTTTC.

This clonotype was detected ten times or more. This chain connects TRBV20-1 to TRBJ2-3; tentatively, D is TRBD2 (6 bases). The V gene's germline CDR1 is DFQATT and CDR2 SNEGSKA (reference sequence). CDR3 length equals 15 residues. Trimming removed 6 bases from V and 4 bases from J, with 20 bases in between. CDR3 nucleotides: TGCAGTGCCCCCCGTTTCGCGGGGAGGTCAGATACGCAGTATTTT. This translates into CSAPRFAGRSDTQYF.

Concerning this clonotype itself: Without the conserved terminal phenylalanine or tryptophan, this CDR3 likely stems from a read error. The chain joins TRBV7-3 to TRBJ2-3; perhaps TRBD2 as D (6 bases). The length of the CDR3 is 15 residues. The V gene's germline CDR1 is SGHTA and CDR2 FQGTGA. In nucleotides, the CDR3 is TGTGCGAGCAGCGGCGGGGTAGCGAGCACAGATACGCAGTATTCT. Its protein product is CASSGGVASTDTQYS.

The count of this clonotype is one. The chain couples TRBV29-1 to TRBJ2-2; 8 nucleotides match TRBD1. The junction had 5 bases not matched to a gene; V was cut back by 6 bases and J by 5 bases. CDR3 length: 13 amino acids. CDR1 is SQVTM and CDR2 is ANQGSEA in the germline V gene. Written as DNA, the CDR3 is TGCAGCGTCGGACAGGGTACAACCGGGGAGCTGTTTTTT. Protein product: CSVGQGTTGELFF.

In this sample, this clonotype turned up many times. The J gene is TRBJ2-2, the V gene TRBV6-2 or TRBV6-3, with 7 bases fitting TRBD1. The J segment lost 2 bases and the V segment lost 6 bases, leaving 9 bases of the junction unmatched. CDR1 is MNHEY and CDR2 is SVGEGT in the germline V gene. The CDR3 is 16 amino acids. The CDR3 DNA reads as TGTGCCAGCAGCTTACGGGACAGCTATAACACCGGGGAGCTGTTTTTT. Translating gives CASSLRDSYNTGELFF.

This sequence joins TRBV5-6 and TRBJ1-1; the D gene is possibly TRBD1 (6 bases). This CDR3 has 16 residues. Trimming removed 5 bases at V and 6 bases at J, with 23 bases between. Looked up from germline, CDR1 is SGHDT and CDR2 is YYEEEE. This CDR3 reads CASSIQGAGLMSEAFF. DNA for the CDR3: TGTGCCAGCAGTATACAGGGAGCAGGGTTAATGTCTGAAGCTTTCTTT. The full variable domain, its missing parts supplied by reference TRBV5-6 and TRBJ1-1, is DAGVTQSPTHLIKTRGQQVTLRCSPKSGHDTVSWYQQALGQGPQFIFQYYEEEERQRGNFPDRFSGHQFPNYSSELNVNALLLGDSALYLCASSIQGAGLMSEAFFGQGTRLTVV.

This clonotype was detected ten times or more. The chain couples TRBV15 to TRBJ1-4; unclear D gene. Germline V CDR1 and CDR2: LNHNV, YYDKDF (reference sequence). The CDR3 length is 16 residues. Trimming left V 0 bases short and J 8 bases short, with 16 bases between. The CDR3 nucleotides are TGTGCCACCAGCAGAGATTCCGTGAGGGTAGGCGAAAAACTGTTTTTT. This codes for CATSRDSVRVGEKLFF.

Turning to this clonotype: Its ends do not fully match the called genes, so a read error is possible. V and J are TRBV7-9 and TRBJ2-1, with 11 nucleotides matching TRBD2. Germline CDR1 and CDR2: SEHNR and FQNEAQ (reference sequence). The CDR3 sequence is 14 residues long. The DNA of the CDR3 is TGTGCCGGCAGCGTCCGGGGACTAGCGGAGGAGCAGTTCTTC. Residues: CAGSVRGLAEEQFF.

This clonotype was recorded a few times. V usage is TRBV7-8 and J usage is TRBJ2-5, with 8 bases that match TRBD1. Trimming took 8 bases from V and 1 from J; bases not matched to a gene: 0. Germline V CDR1 and CDR2: SGHVS, FQNEAQ. The CDR3 totals 12 residues. The CDR3 DNA reads TGTGCCAGCGGGACAGGCCAAGAGACCCAGTACTTC. The encoded protein is CASGTGQETQYF. Complete variable domain (other parts from reference TRBV7-8 and TRBJ2-5): GAGVSQSPRYKVAKRGQDVALRCDPISGHVSLFWYQQALGQGPEFLTYFQNEAQLDKSGLPSDRFFAERPEGSVSTLKIQRTQQEDSAVYLCASGTGQETQYFGPGTRLLVL.

V and J are TRBV6-5 and TRBJ2-3, with D unresolved. Trimming removed 7 bases at V and 0 bases at J, with 8 bases between. This CDR3 is built from 13 residues. CDR1 is MNHEY, CDR2 SVGAGI, per germline. This CDR3 reads CASKDGSTDTQYF. CDR3 nucleotides: TGTGCCAGCAAGGACGGAAGCACAGATACGCAGTATTTT.

This clonotype came up once. The V call is TRBV7-4, the J call TRBJ2-2; 11 bases align to TRBD2. The J segment lost 5 bases and the V segment lost 4 bases, leaving 3 bases of the junction unmatched. The CDR3 spans 15 residues. The germline gives CDR1 SGHVT, CDR2 SQSDAQ. DNA of the CDR3: TGTGCCAGCAGCTCTTTAGCGGGGGGGACCGGGGAGCTGTTTTTT. Translating gives CASSSLAGGTGELFF.

This clonotype was recorded at least ten times. The chain uses TRBV7-8 and TRBJ2-2, with D perhaps matching TRBD2 (6 bases). The CDR3 runs 13 residues. Germline V gene data show CDR1 as SGHVS and CDR2 as FQNEAQ. The ends were cut back, 7 bases at V and 6 bases at J, with 12 bases in the middle. CDR3 nucleotides: TGTGCCAGCACCTACGGAGGGGCCGGGGAGCTGTTTTTT. Translated, it gives CASTYGGAGELFF.

This clonotype was counted once. The rearrangement uses TRBV19 and TRBJ2-1; TRBD2 agrees at 13 bases. There are 17 residues in the CDR3. The germline V gene encodes CDR1 LNHDA and CDR2 SQIVND (reference sequence). Trimming at V came to 5 bases and at J to 6 bases, leaving 10 bases not matched to a gene. In DNA form, the CDR3 reads TGTGCCAGTAGTGCGAGACGACTAGCGGGGGGTCGCAATGAGCAGTTCTTC. Protein product: CASSARRLAGGRNEQFF.

Turning to this clonotype: At one boundary the junction diverges from the germline segment, which might be a read error. This sequence joins TRBV11-3 and TRBJ2-7; D possibly matches TRBD1 or TRBD2 (5 bases each). This CDR3 is built from 15 residues. From germline, CDR1 is SGHNT and CDR2 YENEEA. In DNA form, the CDR3 reads TGTGCTAGCAGCTCCAAAACCGGGGCAGCGAACGAGCAGTACTTC. Amino acid sequence: CASSSKTGAANEQYF.

This chain connects TRBV7-9 to TRBJ1-3, with D possibly matching TRBD1 (6 bases). This CDR3 is built from 14 residues. The germline V gene has CDR1 SEHNR and CDR2 FQNEAQ (reference sequence). V lost 3 bases and J lost 7, with 13 bases in between. The CDR3 DNA sequence: TGTGCCAGCAGCTTGGGAGACAGGAGGAACACCATATATTTT. Its protein is CASSLGDRRNTIYF.

This chain joins TRBV12-3 or TRBV12-4 and TRBJ1-1; D ambiguous. Trimming took 7 bases from V and 8 from J, leaving 17 bases between them. The CDR3 spans 13 residues. As DNA, the CDR3 is TGTGCCAGCACCCCGTCCCACCGCGCGGAAGCTTTCTTT. This gives the protein CASTPSHRAEAFF.